The present T cell receptor (beta chain) was sequenced within a study of cytomegalovirus exposure and HLA in healthy donors. Trimming removed 4 bases from V and 2 bases from J, with 11 bases in between. In germline, CDR1 is SEHNR, CDR2 FQNEAQ (reference sequence). There are 15 residues in the CDR3. Overall study findings and caveats: Cytomegalovirus status was reportedly diagnosed by the classifier with high sensitivity and specificity.

This clone has a handful of counts. Its specificity is not known. The PCR used 60 Vbeta and 13 Jbeta primers. TCRdb's table, derived via immunoSEQ multiplex PCR, lists solely in-frame clones and lacks some. The table lists some 190,000 clones, over 65% of them singletons. The sample taken for sequencing was PBMCs. This sequence was found in a middle-aged man in good health and CMV-seropositive. The chain has TRBV7-9 and TRBJ2-2; no firm D call. In nucleotides, the CDR3 is TGTGCCAGCAGCTCCCACAGAGTAAACACCGGGGAGCTGTTTTTT. It specifies CASSSHRVNTGELFF.